The 21 T cell receptor beta chains presented below share a single source sample, sequenced in a study of CD8+ T cells in alopecia areata. The authors sorted pooled cutaneous lymph node cells using CD4, CD8alpha, NKG2D, NKG2ACE and other markers. TCR sequencing used cDNA made by reverse transcription of extracted RNA. The table came from immunoSEQ multiplex PCR; TCRdb's copy has only in-frame clones and leaves some out. This repertoire holds more than 250,000 clones, and none appear only once. The sequencing input was CD4+ T cells sorted from a lymph node. Receptors were obtained from a C3H/HeJ mouse with alopecia areata. The strain's MHC haplotype is H2-k.

This clone has only a few counts. Gene names and germline refer to mouse. The CDR3 end falls 4 residues outside the read, so it is completed with the germline J gene. The chain combines TRBV17 with TRBJ2-5, with D tentatively TRBD2 (6 bases). This CDR3 has 12 amino acids. Germline CDR1 MNHDT, CDR2 YYDKIL. CDR3 bases read: TGTGCTAGCAGCGACTGGAAAGAC. It specifies CASSDWKD. In full, the CDR3 reads CASSDWKDTQYF.

As for this clone: Gene names follow the mouse nomenclature. The CDR3 extends 4 residues past the end of the read, so its final part is completed from the germline J gene. This CDR3 is also generated by other DNA sequences in the sample. The chain combines TRBV5 with TRBJ1-2; possibly TRBD1 for D (6 bases). V was clipped by 0 bases and J by 0 bases, with 8 bases between them. This CDR3 spans 15 amino acids. CDR1 is LGHNA and CDR2 is YNLKQL in the germline V gene (reference sequence). CDR3 DNA (partial): TGTGCCAGCAGCCAAGAGGACAGTGCAAACTCC. Protein product: CASSQEDSANS. The full CDR3 is CASSQEDSANSDYTF.

This clone has only a few counts. The gene names given are mouse names. The read terminates 4 residues before the CDR3 end, so the remaining end is supplied by the germline J gene. V is TRBV19 and J is TRBJ2-3; TRBD2 agrees at 10 bases. Germline-derived CDR1 and CDR2 are FNHDT and SITEND (reference sequence). The CDR3 is 14 amino acids. V was clipped by 5 bases and J by 3 bases; unmatched bases: 3. CDR3 DNA (partial): TGTGCCAGCAGCGCTGGGGGGGCAGCAGAA. It codes for CASSAGGAAE. The entire CDR3 reads CASSAGGAAETLYF. The complete variable domain, with remaining parts taken from reference TRBV19 and TRBJ2-3, reads GGIITQTPKFLIGQEGQKLTLKCQQNFNHDTMYWYRQDSGKGLRLIYYSITENDLQKGDLSEGYDASREKKSSFSLTVTSAQKNEMAVFLCASSAGGAAETLYFGSGTRLTVL.

Remarks on this clone: All gene names here are mouse names. The CDR3 goes on 4 residues after the read ends, and that part is filled in from the germline J gene. J is TRBJ2-1 and V is TRBV1; 9 bases map to TRBD2. V lost 2 bases, J lost 3 bases, and 5 bases stayed unmatched. This CDR3 contains 16 residues. Germline CDR1 is NSQYPW and CDR2 is LRSPGD (reference sequence). CDR3 loop: CTCSAQLGGLYAEQFF. Incomplete CDR3 DNA: TGCACCTGCAGTGCACAACTGGGGGGCCTCTATGCT.

In regard to this clone: Here the gene names and germline are mouse. The CDR3 extends 4 residues past the end of the read, so its final part is completed from the germline J gene. The J gene is TRBJ2-2, the V gene TRBV13-2; 8 positions match TRBD2. CDR3 size: 15 residues. Germline trimming cut 5 bases from V and 3 bases from J; bases unmatched to any gene: 6. Germline V gives CDR1 NNHNN, CDR2 SYGAGS (reference sequence). CDR3 amino acids: CASGIGGADTGQLYF. The sequenced part of the CDR3 DNA is TGTGCCAGCGGGATCGGGGGGGCCGACACCGGG.

Turning to this clone: Gene names are mouse gene names. The sequenced CDR3 bases are TGTGCCAGCAGCCAACAAAACTCC. Translating gives CASSQQNS. Given in full, the CDR3 is CASSQQNSDYTF. The chain is built from TRBV19 and TRBJ1-2; D call uncertain. Read coverage stops 4 residues before the CDR3 terminus; the germline J gene supplies the remainder. The germline CDR1 and CDR2 sequences are FNHDT and SITEND (reference sequence). V shed 5 bases and J shed 1 base, with 6 bases lying between them. This CDR3 is built from 12 residues.

This clone has more than one count but fewer than ten. Gene names and germline match the mouse. Read sequence stops 4 residues before the CDR3 end, and the germline J gene provides the missing end. J is TRBJ2-2 and V is TRBV1; 10 bases fit TRBD2. The ends lost 4 bases at V and 4 bases at J; junction bases unmatched: 3. There are 15 residues in the CDR3. CDR1 and CDR2 (germline): NSQYPW, LRSPGD (reference sequence). CDR3 DNA (partial): TGCACCTGCAGTGGGACTGGGGGCAGCACCGGG. This translates into CTCSGTGGSTG. The full CDR3 sequence reads CTCSGTGGSTGQLYF.

This clone turned up a few times. Germline and genes here are mouse. The read terminates 4 residues before the CDR3 end, so the remaining end is supplied by the germline J gene. Distinct nucleotide sequences in the sample also encode this CDR3. The rearrangement uses TRBV13-3 and TRBJ2-2, with 8 bases fitting TRBD1. This CDR3 contains 14 residues. Per germline, CDR1 NNHDY and CDR2 SYVADS. The V and J ends lost 5 bases and 4 bases, in that order; junction bases with no gene match: 4. The part of the CDR3 DNA that was read is TGTGCCAGCAGCGACAGGGGAGGCACCGGG. It specifies CASSDRGGTG. The full CDR3 protein reads CASSDRGGTGQLYF.

As regards this clone: Genes and germline are mouse. The read terminates 4 residues ahead of where the CDR3 ends, so the germline J gene completes it. This chain connects TRBV13-2 to TRBJ2-7, with TRBD1 matching 7 bases. Trimming cost V 1 base and J 3 bases; bases outside gene matches: 4. The CDR3 covers 14 residues. Germline V gene data show CDR1 as NNHNN and CDR2 as SYGAGS (reference sequence). CDR3 amino acids: CASGDPDRVYEQYF. CDR3 DNA (partial): TGTGCCAGCGGTGATCCTGACAGGGTCTAT.

In its sample, this clone was seen a few times. These gene names are mouse names. The CDR3 end lies 4 residues beyond the end of the read and is filled in from the germline J gene. The gene calls are TRBV19 and TRBJ2-3; 12 bases match TRBD2. CDR1 is FNHDT and CDR2 is SITEND in the germline V gene (reference sequence). The CDR3 consists of 15 residues. The CDR3 reads CASSPGLGGRETLYF. The part of the CDR3 DNA that was read is TGTGCCAGCAGTCCGGGACTGGGGGGAAGAGAA. Full variable domain (outside the CDR3, taken from reference TRBV19 and TRBJ2-3): GGIITQTPKFLIGQEGQKLTLKCQQNFNHDTMYWYRQDSGKGLRLIYYSITENDLQKGDLSEGYDASREKKSSFSLTVTSAQKNEMAVFLCASSPGLGGRETLYFGSGTRLTVL.

Concerning this clone itself: The gene symbols are mouse symbols. The read terminates 4 residues before the CDR3 end, so the remaining end is supplied by the germline J gene. The V gene is TRBV13-2, the J gene TRBJ2-3, with 9 bases aligning to TRBD1. Germline assignment: CDR1 NNHNN and CDR2 SYGAGS (reference sequence). V shed 0 bases and J 4 bases; nucleotides not matched to a gene: 3. The CDR3 consists of 15 residues. Here the CDR3 reads CASGDAGTGPETLYF. CDR3 DNA (partial): TGTGCCAGCGGTGATGCCGGGACAGGGCCAGAA.

This clone was seen ten or more times. Genes and germline come from the mouse. Read coverage stops 4 residues before the CDR3 terminus; the germline J gene supplies the remainder. The chain recombines TRBV13-1 with TRBJ2-7, with D tentatively TRBD1 (6 bases). Germline lookup yields CDR1 NSHNY and CDR2 SYGAGN. The CDR3 loop spans 16 amino acids. Trimming stripped 0 bases from V and 0 bases from J, with 13 bases between. CDR3 loop: CASSDAGTTSSYEQYF. Incomplete CDR3 DNA: TGTGCCAGCAGTGATGCCGGGACAACGAGCTCCTAT.

This clone showed up just a few times. Gene names and germline refer to mouse. The observed sequence ends 4 residues before the CDR3 terminus, with the missing tail filled in from the germline J gene. V gene TRBV13-3 combines with J gene TRBJ2-1, with D maybe TRBD2 (6 bases). Germline V gene data show CDR1 as NNHDY and CDR2 as SYVADS. V lost 5 bases to trimming and J lost 0 bases, with 12 bases between them. The CDR3 is 15 amino acids. Here the CDR3 reads CASSPDWFNYAEQFF. The CDR3 DNA, read in part, is TGTGCCAGCAGCCCCGACTGGTTTAACTATGCT.

Concerning this clone itself: The gene names given are mouse names. The read stops 4 residues short of the end of the CDR3; the missing end is completed from the germline J gene. Other DNA sequences of this sample code for an identical CDR3. The chain joins TRBV13-2 to TRBJ1-2; possible D gene TRBD1, 6 bases. V dropped 2 bases and J dropped 2 bases, with 10 bases sitting between them. The CDR3 runs to 14 residues. Germline V CDR1 and CDR2: NNHNN, SYGAGS (reference sequence). CDR3 DNA (partial): TGTGCCAGCGGTGAACGGCAGGGGAACTCC. Translating gives CASGERQGNS. The full CDR3 protein reads CASGERQGNSDYTF.

About this clone itself: Germline and genes here are mouse. Sequencing ends 4 residues short of the CDR3 end; the germline J gene provides the rest. This chain links TRBV19 with TRBJ2-2, with D possibly being TRBD1 (5 bases). Germline V gene lookup returns CDR1 FNHDT and CDR2 SITEND (reference sequence). The V gene lost 5 bases and the J gene lost 3 bases, with 11 bases spanning the gap. The CDR3 totals 14 residues. The CDR3 spells CASSTTGYTGQLYF. The sequenced CDR3 bases are TGTGCCAGCAGCACCACAGGTTACACCGGG. Drawing the rest from reference TRBV19 and TRBJ2-2, the complete variable domain is GGIITQTPKFLIGQEGQKLTLKCQQNFNHDTMYWYRQDSGKGLRLIYYSITENDLQKGDLSEGYDASREKKSSFSLTVTSAQKNEMAVFLCASSTTGYTGQLYFGEGSKLTVL.

Note on this clone: The germline and genes are mouse ones. The read falls 4 residues short of the CDR3 end, and the missing part is taken from the germline J gene. The V and J genes are TRBV13-1 and TRBJ1-1, with 9 bases lining up with TRBD1. Germline trimming cut 1 base from V and 0 bases from J; bases unmatched to any gene: 4. This CDR3 comprises 16 residues. Looked up from germline, CDR1 is NSHNY and CDR2 is SYGAGN. The covered CDR3 bases are TGTGCCAGCAGTGATCCCCGGGACAGGGCAAACACA. Translating it yields CASSDPRDRANT. The whole CDR3 sequence is CASSDPRDRANTEVFF.

Notes on this clone: The germline and genes are mouse ones. From the germline J gene comes the end of the CDR3, since the read stops 4 residues before it. In the same sample, other DNA sequences code for this CDR3. V and J are TRBV13-1 and TRBJ2-3, with D possibly being TRBD1 (5 bases). This CDR3 is built from 15 residues. Per the germline V gene, CDR1 is NSHNY and CDR2 is SYGAGN. V was clipped by 2 bases and J by 0 bases, with 10 bases between them. The sequenced CDR3 bases are TGTGCCAGCAGTGACAGGCAGGGTAGTGCAGAA. Amino acid sequence: CASSDRQGSAE. The CDR3 in its entirety is CASSDRQGSAETLYF.

This clone was seen a few times. Gene labels here are mouse ones. From the germline J gene comes the end of the CDR3, since the read stops 4 residues before it. The chain uses TRBV14 and TRBJ2-4; TRBD2 agrees at 7 bases. From germline, CDR1 is SGHDT and CDR2 FRDEAV. CDR3 length equals 13 residues. Incomplete CDR3 DNA: TGTGCCAGCAAACCCGGGACTGAAAAC. It specifies CASKPGTEN. The CDR3 as a whole reads CASKPGTENTLYF.

There are a few counts of this clone. Mouse gene names and germline throughout. The read stops 4 residues short of the end of the CDR3; the missing end is completed from the germline J gene. The genes are TRBV14 and TRBJ2-7, with TRBD2 matching 7 bases. The length of the CDR3 is 14 residues. Germline trimming cut 2 bases from V and 0 bases from J; bases unmatched to any gene: 2. CDR1 and CDR2 from the germline V gene are SGHDT and FRDEAV. The DNA read from the CDR3 is TGTGCCAGCAGTTTGACTGGGAGCTCCTAT. This translates into CASSLTGSSY. The whole CDR3 sequence reads CASSLTGSSYEQYF. The whole variable domain, filled in from reference TRBV14 and TRBJ2-7, reads EAGVTQSPRYAVLQEGQAVSFWCDPISGHDTLYWYQQPRDQGPQLLVYFRDEAVIDNSQLPSDRFSAVRPKGTNSTLKIQSAKQGDTATYLCASSLTGSSYEQYFGPGTRLTVL.

This clone turned up a few times. All gene names here are mouse names. The missing CDR3 end, 4 residues past where the read stops, is filled in from the germline J gene. This chain links TRBV31 with TRBJ2-5; 8 bases map to TRBD2. The CDR3 runs 14 residues. The germline gives CDR1 GKSSPN, CDR2 SITVG. V lost 0 bases, J lost 3 bases, and 2 bases stayed unmatched. CDR3 bases read: TGTGCCTGGAGTCTATACTGGGGGCAAGAC. As protein: CAWSLYWGQD. Given in full, the CDR3 is CAWSLYWGQDTQYF.

This clone was detected only a few times. The genes and germline here are from mouse. The CDR3 is cut off 3 residues early in the read; its end comes from the germline J gene. The chain uses TRBV13-2 and TRBJ1-6; D is perhaps TRBD1 (5 bases). TRBJ1-6 has ORF status, its function being uncertain. The V gene lost 0 bases and the J gene lost 3 bases, with 7 bases spanning the gap. Germline CDR1 is NNHNN and CDR2 is SYGAGS (reference sequence). The CDR3 runs to 15 residues. The CDR3 DNA, read in part, is TGTGCCAGCGGTGATGCGGACATCTATAATTCGCCC. Amino acid sequence: CASGDADIYNSP. In full, the CDR3 reads CASGDADIYNSPLYF.